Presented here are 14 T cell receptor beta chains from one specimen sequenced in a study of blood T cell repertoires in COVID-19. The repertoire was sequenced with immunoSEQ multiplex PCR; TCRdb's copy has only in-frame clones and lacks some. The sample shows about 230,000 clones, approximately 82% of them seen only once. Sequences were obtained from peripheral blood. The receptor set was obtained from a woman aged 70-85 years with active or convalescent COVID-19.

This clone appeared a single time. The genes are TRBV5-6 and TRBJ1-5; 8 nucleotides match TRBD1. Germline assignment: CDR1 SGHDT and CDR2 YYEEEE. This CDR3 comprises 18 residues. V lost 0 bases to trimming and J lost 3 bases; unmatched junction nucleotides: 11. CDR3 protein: CASSLATTGAFANQPQHF. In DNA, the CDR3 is TGTGCCAGCAGCTTGGCCACGACAGGGGCCTTTGCCAATCAGCCCCAGCATTTT.

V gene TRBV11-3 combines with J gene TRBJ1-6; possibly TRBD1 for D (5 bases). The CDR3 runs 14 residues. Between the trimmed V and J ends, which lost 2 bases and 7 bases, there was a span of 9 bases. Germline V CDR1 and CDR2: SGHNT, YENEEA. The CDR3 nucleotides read TGTGCCAGCAGCTTAAGTGGGGCCAATTCACCCCTCCACTTT. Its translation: CASSLSGANSPLHF.

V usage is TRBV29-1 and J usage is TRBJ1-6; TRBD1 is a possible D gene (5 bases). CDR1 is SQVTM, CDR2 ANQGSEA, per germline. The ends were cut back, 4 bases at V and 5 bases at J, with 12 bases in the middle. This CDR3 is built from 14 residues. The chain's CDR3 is CSVGGAEDNSPLHF. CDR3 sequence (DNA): TGCAGCGTTGGCGGGGCTGAAGATAATTCACCCCTCCACTTT. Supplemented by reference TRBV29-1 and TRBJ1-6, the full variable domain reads SAVISQKPSRDICQRGTSLTIQCQVDSQVTMMFWYRQQPGQSLTLIATANQGSEATYESGFVIDKFPISRPNLTFSTLTVSNMSPEDSSIYLCSVGGAEDNSPLHFGNGTRLTVT.

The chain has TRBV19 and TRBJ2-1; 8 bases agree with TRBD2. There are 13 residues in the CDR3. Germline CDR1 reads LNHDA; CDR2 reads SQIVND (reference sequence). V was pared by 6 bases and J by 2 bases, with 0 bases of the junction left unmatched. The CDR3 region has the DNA TGTGCCAGTAGGGGACTAGCCTACAATGAGCAGTTCTTC. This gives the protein CASRGLAYNEQFF.

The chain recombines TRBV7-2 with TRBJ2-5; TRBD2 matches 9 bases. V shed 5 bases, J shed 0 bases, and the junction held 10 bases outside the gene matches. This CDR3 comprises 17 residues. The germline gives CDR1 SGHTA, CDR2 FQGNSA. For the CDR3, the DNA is TGTGCCAGCAGCATTGCTAGCGGGACTATACACCAAGAGACCCAGTACTTC. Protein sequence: CASSIASGTIHQETQYF.

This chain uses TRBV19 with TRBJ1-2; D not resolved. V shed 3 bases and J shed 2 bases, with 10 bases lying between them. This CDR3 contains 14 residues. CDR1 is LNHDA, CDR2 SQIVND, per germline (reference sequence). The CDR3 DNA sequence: TGTGCCAGTAGTATCTCCCTGGGCAACTATGGCTACACCTTC. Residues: CASSISLGNYGYTF.

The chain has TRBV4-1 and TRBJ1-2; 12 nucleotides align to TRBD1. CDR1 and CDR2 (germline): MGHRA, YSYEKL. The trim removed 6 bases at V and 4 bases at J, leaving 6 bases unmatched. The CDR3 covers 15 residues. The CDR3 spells CASRPGQGASYGYTF. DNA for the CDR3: TGCGCCAGCAGGCCGGGACAGGGGGCCTCCTATGGCTACACCTTC.

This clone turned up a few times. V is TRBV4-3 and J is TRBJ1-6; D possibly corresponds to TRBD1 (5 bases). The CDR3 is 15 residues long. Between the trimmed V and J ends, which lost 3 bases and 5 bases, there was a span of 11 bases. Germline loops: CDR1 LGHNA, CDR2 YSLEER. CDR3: CASSHRGGDNSPLHF. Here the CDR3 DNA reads TGCGCCAGCAGCCACAGAGGAGGGGATAATTCACCCCTCCACTTT.

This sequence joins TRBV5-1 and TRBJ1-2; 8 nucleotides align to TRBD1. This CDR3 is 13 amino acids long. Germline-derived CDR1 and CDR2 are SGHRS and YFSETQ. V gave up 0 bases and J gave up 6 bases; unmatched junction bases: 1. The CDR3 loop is CASSLAQGDGYTF. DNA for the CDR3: TGCGCCAGCAGCTTGGCACAGGGGGATGGCTACACCTTC.

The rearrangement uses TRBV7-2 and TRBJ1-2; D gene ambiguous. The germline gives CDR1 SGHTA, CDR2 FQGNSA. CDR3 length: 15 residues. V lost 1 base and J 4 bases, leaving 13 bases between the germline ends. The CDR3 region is CASSLGWQESYGYTF. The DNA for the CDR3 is TGTGCCAGCAGCTTAGGGTGGCAGGAAAGCTATGGCTACACCTTC.

CDR3 DNA: TGTGCCTGGAGTGTACACGGACAGGAAGGCTACACCTTC. Its protein product is CAWSVHGQEGYTF. The V and J genes are TRBV30 and TRBJ1-2, with TRBD1 matching 7 bases. Germline V gene lookup returns CDR1 GTSNPN and CDR2 SVGIG (reference sequence). This CDR3 region has 13 residues. V trimming: 0 bases; J trimming: 8 bases; junction bases outside the gene matches: 6. The full variable domain, its missing parts supplied by reference TRBV30 and TRBJ1-2, is SQTIHQWPATLVQPVGSPLSLECTVEGTSNPNLYWYRQAAGRGLQLLFYSVGIGQISSEVPQNLSASRPQDRQFILSSKKLLLSDSGFYLCAWSVHGQEGYTFGSGTRLTVV.

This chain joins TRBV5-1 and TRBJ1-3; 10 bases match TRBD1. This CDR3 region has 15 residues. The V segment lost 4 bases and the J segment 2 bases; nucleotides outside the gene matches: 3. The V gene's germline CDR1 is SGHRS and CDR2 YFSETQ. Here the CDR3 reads CASSPDRGTGNTIYF. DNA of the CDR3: TGCGCCAGCAGCCCGGACAGGGGGACTGGAAACACCATATATTTT. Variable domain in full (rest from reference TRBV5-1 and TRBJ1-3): KAGVTQTPRYLIKTRGQQVTLSCSPISGHRSVSWYQQTPGQGLQFLFEYFSETQRNKGNFPGRFSGRQFSNSRSEMNVSTLELGDSALYLCASSPDRGTGNTIYFGEGSWLTVV.

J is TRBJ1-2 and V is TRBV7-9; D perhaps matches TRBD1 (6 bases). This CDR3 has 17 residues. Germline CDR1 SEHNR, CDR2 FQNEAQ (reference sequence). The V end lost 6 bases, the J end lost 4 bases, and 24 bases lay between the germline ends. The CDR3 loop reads CASRTGNPNRESYGYTF. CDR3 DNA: TGTGCCAGCAGAACAGGGAACCCCAACAGGGAATCCTATGGCTACACCTTC.

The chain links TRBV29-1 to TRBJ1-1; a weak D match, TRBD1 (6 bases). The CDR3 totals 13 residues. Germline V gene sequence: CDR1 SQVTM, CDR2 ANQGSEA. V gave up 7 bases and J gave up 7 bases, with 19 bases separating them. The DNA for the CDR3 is TGCAGCGGCTCATCTTCAGGGGCGGTTGAAGCTTTCTTT. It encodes CSGSSSGAVEAFF.